This TCR beta chain emerged from a study of blood T cell repertoires in COVID-19 (TCRdb year 2020). Background on the whole study: Samples from collaborators originated in the United States, Italy and Spain and spanned both the acute and convalescent phases of COVID-19. HLA class I and class II types, where available, came from metadata supplied by the sample provider rather than from assay-based typing. The prospective study material was composed of cDNA or gDNA derived from T cells, B-cell-depleted T cells, or PBMCs. The repertoires were released in a freely available public database intended as a resource for research on the immune response to SARS-CoV-2. The samples were drawn from the first 160 participants of the ongoing ImmuneRACE study and from under 1,500 subjects provided by 6 global collaborators. Subjects who had been exposed to COVID-19, were actively infected with it, or had recovered from it provided the deeply sampled blood TCRbeta repertoires that made up the dataset. The sample metadata nearly always contained a de-identified subject ID, COVID-19 status, age in years and sex.

V is pruned by 4 bases and J by 0 bases, leaving 4 bases of the junction without a gene match. The CDR1 and CDR2 encoded by the germline V gene are SGDLS and YYNGEE. The CDR3, cysteine through phenylalanine, is 15 amino acids long. Only the CDR3 region is kept as DNA, spanning 45 bases read in frame from base 1. TCRbeta CDR3 regions were amplified from genomic DNA by means of the immunoSEQ Assay, a bias-controlled multiplex PCR. The authors' pipeline ran thus. The number of nucleated cells in each sample was estimated by amplification of reference gene primers within the assay. To quantify the absolute abundance of each unique TCRbeta CDR3 rearrangement, sequence reads were collapsed and filtered. For each sample, productive Simpson clonality was calculated as the square root of Simpson's diversity index over productive rearrangements. Held by TCRdb, this immuneACCESS table contains in-frame sequences only and omits some clones. Under half of the omission traces to an unresolved V gene where checked; the cause of the rest is unknown. V and J calls and clone size are copied from that table; D and trimming were computed from the DNA. Present in this sample are approximately 220,000 clones, 80% to 90% of which were seen just once. The ten largest clones add up to 10% of the sample.

This clone came up a few times. The antigen it binds to is not known. No base-level quality is on record; no much larger clone is a single base apart. Each collaborating institution followed its own protocols to collect whole blood in K2EDTA tubes. For TCRbeta analysis, collaborators shipped samples as frozen whole blood, isolated PBMCs, or DNA extracted from either of those sample types. What the research found in general, with its limitations: Clinical and demographic metadata were provided uncurated, with the amount varying by source and participant.

This chain joins TRBV9 to TRBJ2-7; 10 central bases correspond to TRBD2. The clonotype originates from a woman aged 80 or over with acute or convalescent COVID-19. Sequencing input: peripheral blood. The base sequence is TGTGCCAGCAGCTCGCAGCGGGGGGGCTCCTACGAGCAGTACTTC. Protein translation: CASSSQRGGSYEQYF.